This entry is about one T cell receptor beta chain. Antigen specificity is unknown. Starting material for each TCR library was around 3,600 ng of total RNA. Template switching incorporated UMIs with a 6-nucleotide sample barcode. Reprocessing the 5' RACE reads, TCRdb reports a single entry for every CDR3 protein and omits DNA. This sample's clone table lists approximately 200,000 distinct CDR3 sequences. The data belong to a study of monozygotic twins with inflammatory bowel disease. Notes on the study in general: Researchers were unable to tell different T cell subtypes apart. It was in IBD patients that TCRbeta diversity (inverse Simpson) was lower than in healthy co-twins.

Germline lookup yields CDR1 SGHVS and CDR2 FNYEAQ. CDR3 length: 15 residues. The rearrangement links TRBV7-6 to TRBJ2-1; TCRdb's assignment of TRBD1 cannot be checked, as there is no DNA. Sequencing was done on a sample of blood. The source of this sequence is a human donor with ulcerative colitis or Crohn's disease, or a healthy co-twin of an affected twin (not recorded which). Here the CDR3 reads CASSSRQGTYNEQFF.